This TCR beta chain appears in the sequencing data of a study of cytomegalovirus exposure and HLA in healthy donors. This clone was counted only a few times. PCR involved 60 Vbeta and 13 Jbeta primers. Sequencing was performed with immunoSEQ multiplex PCR; in TCRdb, only in-frame clones are kept and a portion is missing. The sample lists 55,000 or so clones, 82% seen once, with about 3% in the top ten. The CDR3 length is 14 residues. CDR1 is SGHNT, CDR2 YYREEE, per germline (reference sequence). The junction had 7 bases not matched to a gene; V was cut back by 4 bases and J by 7 bases. Sequencing used PBMCs. The clonotype was recovered from a man aged 45-65 years in good health and CMV-seronegative. This sequence joins TRBV5-4 and TRBJ2-1, with 8 bases aligning to TRBD1. Here the CDR3 DNA reads TGTGCCAGCAGCGCGGACAGGGTGAGGAATGAGCAGTTCTTC. Its protein is CASSADRVRNEQFF.